This TCR beta chain is drawn from a study of shared clonotypes between healthy human individuals. Measured with immunoSEQ multiplex PCR; TCRdb has only the in-frame clones, and not every one. This table holds millions of clones, about 95% found once. The germline gives CDR1 SGHRS, CDR2 YFSETQ. CDR3 length: 14 amino acids. The V gene lost 4 bases and the J gene lost 2 bases, with 12 bases spanning the gap. The sequence was obtained from a man between 18 and 29 years old in good health. This chain connects TRBV5-1 to TRBJ1-1; D uncertain. The sequenced sample consisted of naive CD4+ T cells sorted from blood. Subset here: CD45RA+ positively selected. CDR3 in DNA: TGCGCCAGCAGCCCGGGGATGGACAACACTGAAGCTTTCTTT. It encodes CASSPGMDNTEAFF. The full variable domain, completed using reference TRBV5-1 and TRBJ1-1, is KAGVTQTPRYLIKTRGQQVTLSCSPISGHRSVSWYQQTPGQGLQFLFEYFSETQRNKGNFPGRFSGRQFSNSRSEMNVSTLELGDSALYLCASSPGMDNTEAFFGQGTRLTVV.